Sequencing of this T cell receptor beta chain was carried out in a study of blood T cell repertoires in COVID-19. Study in general: The study drew acute and convalescent COVID-19 samples from the United States, Italy and Spain. The cDNA or gDNA used as material had been derived from T cells, B-cell-depleted T cells, or PBMCs.

Authors' analysis steps: How many nucleated cells were present was estimated from reference gene primer amplification. TCRdb's table, derived via immunoSEQ multiplex PCR, lists solely in-frame clones and lacks some. The DNA gave D and trimming, while V, J and clone size come from that table. This sample has a few hundred thousand clones, with around nine tenths found just once. From germline, CDR1 is ENHRY and CDR2 SYGVKD. The CDR3 sequence is 14 residues long. Trimming left V 6 bases short and J 1 base short, with 9 bases between. This sequence originates from a woman in her thirties or forties who had recovered from COVID-19. Sequenced sample: peripheral blood. The rearrangement joins TRBV10-3 to TRBJ2-2; no definite D call. The CDR3 bases are TGTGCCATCAGCCCACAGAGGAACACCGGGGAGCTGTTTTTT. Translated: CAISPQRNTGELFF.